Listed below are T cell receptor beta chains from one sample, sequenced in a study of molecular identifiers for immune sequencing clone quantification. A single record per CDR3 protein comes from TCRdb applying MiXCR to the PCR reads. There are 460,000 or so distinct CDR3 sequences in the sample; approximately 25% occur only once, and approximately 0.8% lies in the top ten. Input material: naive CD8+ T cells from blood, with Jurkat cell RNA spiked in. All receptors come from a human donor in good health. Some libraries in this study had Jurkat cell RNA spiked in. The CDR3 runs from the conserved cysteine through the conserved F or W. The order of the fields is J gene, clone size, D gene, V gene, CDR3 protein, CDR3 DNA. D genes are given only for firm matches. Only some rows state a clone size, as once, few, many or a class for expanded clones.

J: TRBJ2-5
size: few
D: TRBD1
V: TRBV20-1
CDR3: CSARDRQGAPKETQYF
DNA: TGCAGTGCTAGAGATCGGCAGGGGGCCCCCAAAGAGACCCAGTACTTC

J: TRBJ2-3
size: few
D: NA
V: TRBV21-1
CDR3: CASSKEGALITDTQYF
DNA: TGTGCCAGCAGCAAAGAGGGGGCCCTTATCACAGATACGCAGTATTTT

J: TRBJ1-6
size: few
D: NA
V: TRBV7-2
CDR3: CASSFIDGYSPLHF
DNA: TGTGCCAGCAGCTTTATCGACGGGTATTCACCCCTCCACTTT

J: TRBJ1-6
size: many
D: NA
V: TRBV28
CDR3: CASSFRGRGSPLHF
DNA: TGTGCCAGCAGTTTCAGGGGCAGGGGTTCACCCCTCCACTTT

J: TRBJ2-3
size: NA
D: TRBD1
V: TRBV20-1
CDR3: CSARDDRDLTDTQYF
DNA: TGCAGTGCTAGAGACGACAGGGACCTCACAGATACGCAGTATTTT

J: TRBJ2-7
size: few
D: TRBD1
V: TRBV4-3
CDR3: CASSQTDRGEQYF
DNA: TGCGCCAGCAGCCAAACCGACAGGGGCGAGCAGTACTTC

J: TRBJ1-5
size: NA
D: NA
V: TRBV12-3/TRBV12-4
CDR3: CASTSGGGGNQPQHF
DNA: TGTGCCAGCACCTCTGGGGGTGGCGGCAATCAGCCCCAGCATTTT

J: TRBJ1-1
size: many
D: NA
V: TRBV7-9
CDR3: CASSVGISGQYLNTEAFF
DNA: TGTGCCAGCAGCGTAGGTATAAGCGGACAGTATTTGAACACTGAAGCTTTCTTT

J: TRBJ2-7
size: NA
D: NA
V: TRBV28
CDR3: CASSLLWGASNEQYF
DNA: TGTGCCAGCAGTTTGCTGTGGGGGGCGTCCAACGAGCAGTACTTC

J: TRBJ1-6
size: NA
D: NA
V: TRBV7-9
CDR3: CASSLGAGQEPNSPLHF
DNA: TGTGCCAGCAGCTTAGGGGCGGGGCAGGAACCTAATTCACCCCTCCACTTT

J: TRBJ2-7
size: NA
D: TRBD2
V: TRBV20-1
CDR3: CSAGGGSYEQYF
DNA: TGCAGTGCTGGGGGGGGATCCTACGAGCAGTACTTC

J: TRBJ2-7
size: many
D: TRBD1
V: TRBV5-6
CDR3: CASSWDSPSYEQYF
DNA: TGTGCCAGCAGCTGGGACAGCCCCTCCTACGAGCAGTACTTC

J: TRBJ2-3
size: few
D: TRBD2
V: TRBV11-2
CDR3: CASSDIASGNLDTQYF
DNA: TGTGCCAGCAGCGACATAGCTAGCGGGAATCTAGATACGCAGTATTTT

J: TRBJ1-1
size: NA
D: NA
V: TRBV27
CDR3: CASSLKGSYTEAFF
DNA: TGTGCCAGCAGTTTAAAGGGTTCTTACACTGAAGCTTTCTTT

J: TRBJ2-7
size: NA
D: NA
V: TRBV5-3
CDR3: CASSPRGRAGTLNDEQYF
DNA: TGTGCCAGCAGCCCCCGGGGTAGGGCCGGGACACTTAATGACGAGCAGTACTTC

J: TRBJ2-5
size: few
D: TRBD1
V: TRBV27
CDR3: CASSPDRIRTQYF
DNA: TGTGCCAGCAGTCCGGACAGGATACGGACCCAGTACTTC

J: TRBJ1-3
size: many
D: NA
V: TRBV4-3
CDR3: CASRSHLISGNTIYF
DNA: TGCGCCAGCCGTTCTCATTTGATCTCTGGAAACACCATATATTTT

J: TRBJ2-5
size: few
D: NA
V: TRBV5-1
CDR3: CASSLAYSQETQYF
DNA: TGCGCCAGCAGCTTGGCCTACAGCCAAGAGACCCAGTACTTC